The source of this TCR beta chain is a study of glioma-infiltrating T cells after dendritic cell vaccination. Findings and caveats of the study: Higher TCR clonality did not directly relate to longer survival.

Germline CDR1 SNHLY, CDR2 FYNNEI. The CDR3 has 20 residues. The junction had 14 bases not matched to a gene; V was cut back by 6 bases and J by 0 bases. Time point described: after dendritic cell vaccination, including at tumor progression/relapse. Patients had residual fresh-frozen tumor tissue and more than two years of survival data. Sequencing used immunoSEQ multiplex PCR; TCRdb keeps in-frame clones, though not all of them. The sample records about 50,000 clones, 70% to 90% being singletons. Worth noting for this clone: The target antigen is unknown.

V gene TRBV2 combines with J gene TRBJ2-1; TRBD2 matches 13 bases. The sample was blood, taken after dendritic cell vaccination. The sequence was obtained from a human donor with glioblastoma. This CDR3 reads CASSQRTSGRAESSYNEQFF. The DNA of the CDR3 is TGTGCCAGCAGCCAAAGGACTAGCGGGAGAGCGGAGAGCTCCTACAATGAGCAGTTCTTC.